These T cell receptor beta chains were read from a single sample in a study of PD-L1 blockade in urothelial cancer. Profiled with immunoSEQ multiplex PCR; TCRdb holds only in-frame clones, not every one. This sample has some 30,000 clones, with around 87% found just once. The starting material was PBMCs, obtained around atezolizumab (anti-PD-L1) treatment. Receptors originate from a man aged 45-65 years with urothelial cancer. CDR3s include the opening cysteine and the closing phenylalanine or tryptophan. A D gene is named only where the DNA matches it firmly. The listing skips clone size in some rows; elsewhere it reads once, few, many or a size class.

DNA,CDR3,size,J,V,D
TGTGCCAGTACCGAGGGGGGGGCGGCCAAAAACATTCAGTACTTC,CASTEGGAAKNIQYF,-,TRBJ2-4,TRBV19,-
TGTGCCAGCAGCGTACTAGCGGGGGGCGTCTCGAACACCGGGGAGCTGTTTTTT,CASSVLAGGVSNTGELFF,-,TRBJ2-2,TRBV9,TRBD2
TGTGCCAGCAGATCGACAGGGGGCTACGAGCAGTACTTC,CASRSTGGYEQYF,-,TRBJ2-7,TRBV6-5,TRBD1
TGTGCCAGCAGTTACTCAGCAGGGTTACTCTACAATGAGCAGTTCTTC,CASSYSAGLLYNEQFF,-,TRBJ2-1,TRBV6-5,-
TGTGCCAGCAGGCTGTCGCGGAGCTCCTACAATGAGCAGTTCTTC,CASRLSRSSYNEQFF,-,TRBJ2-1,TRBV11-2,-
TGTGCCAGTAGTATAGTCACAGGGGGCCGGGAGACCCAGTACTTC,CASSIVTGGRETQYF,-,TRBJ2-5,TRBV19,TRBD1
TGTGCCAGCAGCTTGGATGGGGGGACCGGAAACACCATATATTTT,CASSLDGGTGNTIYF,once,TRBJ1-3,TRBV5-6,-
TGTGCCAGCAGATTACTAGGAGAAAAACTGTTTTTT,CASRLLGEKLFF,-,TRBJ1-4,TRBV28,-
TGCGCCAGCAGCTTCAGCTTCGATTTGGGCGGGGAAGCTTTCTTT,CASSFSFDLGGEAFF,-,TRBJ1-1,TRBV5-1,-
TGTGCCAGCAGTACCGACGACATCTATGGCTACACCTTC,CASSTDDIYGYTF,-,TRBJ1-2,TRBV6-5,-
TGCGCCAGCAGCTTGGCGACAGGGTTTTCGAACACTGAAGCTTTCTTT,CASSLATGFSNTEAFF,-,TRBJ1-1,TRBV5-1,TRBD1
TGTGCCAGCAGTGCCACACTAGCGGGGTTTGTAGATGAGCAGTTCTTC,CASSATLAGFVDEQFF,-,TRBJ2-1,TRBV2,TRBD2
TGTGCCAGCAGCTTAGGACTAAGCTCCTACGAGCAGTACTTC,CASSLGLSSYEQYF,-,TRBJ2-7,TRBV7-9,-
TGTGCCAGCAGACCCGGTCGGACAGGAAGGGATGAAAAACTGTTTTTT,CASRPGRTGRDEKLFF,-,TRBJ1-4,TRBV7-9,TRBD1
TGTGCCAGCTCACCCATCGGGGAGCTGTTTTTT,CASSPIGELFF,once,TRBJ2-2,TRBV18,-
TGTGCCAGCAGTTCAGAGAGCAGAGGCAACTATGGCTACACCTTC,CASSSESRGNYGYTF,-,TRBJ1-2,TRBV27,-
TGTGCCAGCAGCTTAGAGTCTAGCGGGGGGAACACCGGGGAGCTGTTTTTT,CASSLESSGGNTGELFF,-,TRBJ2-2,TRBV7-6,TRBD2
TGTGCCATCAGTGGCGGCGGAACAGATACGCAGTATTTT,CAISGGGTDTQYF,-,TRBJ2-3,TRBV10-3,-
TGTGCCAGCAGTGAATCAGCGGGGGTGGAGACCCAGTACTTC,CASSESAGVETQYF,-,TRBJ2-5,TRBV6-4,TRBD2
TGTGCCACCAGCAGAAGACGGGAGATGGGAGAGACCCAGTACTTC,CATSRRREMGETQYF,-,TRBJ2-5,TRBV15,-
TGTGCCAGTAGTGCTCCGGGACAGCTAATATCACCCCTCCACTTT,CASSAPGQLISPLHF,-,TRBJ1-6,TRBV19,TRBD1
TGCGCCAGCAGTTGGACAGGGGCCGGGGAGCTGTTTTTT,CASSWTGAGELFF,-,TRBJ2-2,TRBV10-1,TRBD1
TGTGCCAGCAGTCAGGGGGCGGCGAGCTTTTACGAGCAGTACTTC,CASSQGAASFYEQYF,-,TRBJ2-7,TRBV28,TRBD1
TGTGCCAGCAGTTTACGATGGCCGGGACAAGGGGTGCAAGATACGCAGTATTTT,CASSLRWPGQGVQDTQYF,-,TRBJ2-3,TRBV27,-
TGTGCCATTGCTTCGGGCGCGGGAGAAAAACTGTTTTTT,CAIASGAGEKLFF,-,TRBJ1-4,TRBV19,-
TGTGCCAGCAGCCAAGGGCAATTTTTACCCCTCCACTTT,CASSQGQFLPLHF,-,TRBJ1-6,TRBV14,-
TGTGCCAGCAGCTCTACAGGGGCGGTCAGTGAAGCTTTCTTT,CASSSTGAVSEAFF,once,TRBJ1-1,TRBV7-6,TRBD1
TGTGCCAGTAGGTCAGGGGGCCCCACCTACGAGCAGTACTTC,CASRSGGPTYEQYF,medium-sized,TRBJ2-7,TRBV19,TRBD1
TGTGCCAGCAGGACCACAGGGGGCTATGGAGATACGCAGTATTTT,CASRTTGGYGDTQYF,-,TRBJ2-3,TRBV27,TRBD1
TGTGCCAGCAGTTACTGGACAGGGGCGAACACTGAAGCTTTCTTT,CASSYWTGANTEAFF,-,TRBJ1-1,TRBV28,TRBD1
TGTGCCAGTAGTCCCCTCGGGGGACAGCCGAACCAAGAGACCCAGTACTTC,CASSPLGGQPNQETQYF,-,TRBJ2-5,TRBV19,-
TGTGCCAGCAGCTTAGATTGGGGACAGGGGGCCAGTTACGAGCAGTACTTC,CASSLDWGQGASYEQYF,-,TRBJ2-7,TRBV11-2,TRBD1
TGTGCCTGGGGACGACAGGGTGGAGGCGGCTACACCTTC,CAWGRQGGGGYTF,-,TRBJ1-2,TRBV30,TRBD1
TGTGCCAGCAGCTTGATTTTATTTGGACAATCAGACACTGAAGCTTTCTTT,CASSLILFGQSDTEAFF,few,TRBJ1-1,TRBV7-8,-
TGCGCCAGCAGCCAAGAGGGCGTTGGTGAGCAGTTCTTC,CASSQEGVGEQFF,once,TRBJ2-1,TRBV4-3,-